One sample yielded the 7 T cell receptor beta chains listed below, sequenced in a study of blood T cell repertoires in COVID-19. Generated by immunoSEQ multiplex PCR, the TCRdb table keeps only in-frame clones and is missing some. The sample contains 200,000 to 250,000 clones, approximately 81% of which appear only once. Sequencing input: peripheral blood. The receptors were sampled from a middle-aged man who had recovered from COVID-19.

The CDR3 DNA reads as TGTGCCAGCAGGGGCACCAGGAATGAGCAGTTCTTC. Protein: CASRGTRNEQFF. The gene calls are TRBV28 and TRBJ2-1; D gene uncertain. Germline V gene sequence: CDR1 MDHEN, CDR2 SYDVKM. CDR3 size: 12 residues. Trimming took off 6 bases at V and 7 bases at J, with 10 bases between the two ends.

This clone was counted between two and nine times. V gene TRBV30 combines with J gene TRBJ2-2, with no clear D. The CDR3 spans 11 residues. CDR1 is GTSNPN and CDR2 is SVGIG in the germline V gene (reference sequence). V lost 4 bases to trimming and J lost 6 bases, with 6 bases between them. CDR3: CAWMRAGELFF. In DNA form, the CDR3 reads TGTGCCTGGATGCGCGCCGGGGAGCTGTTTTTT. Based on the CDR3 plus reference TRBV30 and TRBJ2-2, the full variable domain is SQTIHQWPATLVQPVGSPLSLECTVEGTSNPNLYWYRQAAGRGLQLLFYSVGIGQISSEVPQNLSASRPQDRQFILSSKKLLLSDSGFYLCAWMRAGELFFGEGSRLTVL.

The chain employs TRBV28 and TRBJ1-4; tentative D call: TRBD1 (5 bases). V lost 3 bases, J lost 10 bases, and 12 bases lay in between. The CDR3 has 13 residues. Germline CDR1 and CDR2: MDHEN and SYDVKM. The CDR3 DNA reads TGTGCCAGCAGTTTCCGGGGGGACGGAAAACTGTTTTTT. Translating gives CASSFRGDGKLFF.

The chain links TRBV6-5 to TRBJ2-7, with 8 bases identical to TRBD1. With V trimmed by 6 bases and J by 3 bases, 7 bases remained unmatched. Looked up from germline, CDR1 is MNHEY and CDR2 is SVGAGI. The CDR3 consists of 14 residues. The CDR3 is CASSSGTGHYEQYF. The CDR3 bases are TGTGCCAGCAGCTCCGGGACAGGACACTACGAGCAGTACTTC.

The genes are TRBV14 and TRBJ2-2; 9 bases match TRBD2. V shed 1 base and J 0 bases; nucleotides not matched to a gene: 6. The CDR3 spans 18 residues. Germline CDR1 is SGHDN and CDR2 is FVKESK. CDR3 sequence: CASSQARGRAANTGELFF. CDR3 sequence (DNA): TGTGCCAGCAGCCAAGCGCGCGGGAGGGCCGCGAACACCGGGGAGCTGTTTTTT. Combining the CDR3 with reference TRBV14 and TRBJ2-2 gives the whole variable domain EAGVTQFPSHSVIEKGQTVTLRCDPISGHDNLYWYRRVMGKEIKFLLHFVKESKQDESGMPNNRFLAERTGGTYSTLKVQPAELEDSGVYFCASSQARGRAANTGELFFGEGSRLTVL.

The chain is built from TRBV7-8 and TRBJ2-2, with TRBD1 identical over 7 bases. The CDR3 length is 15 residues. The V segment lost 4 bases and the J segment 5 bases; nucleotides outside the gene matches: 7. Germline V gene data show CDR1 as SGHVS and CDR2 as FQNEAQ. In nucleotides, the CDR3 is TGTGCCAGCAGCTCCTGGACAGGTCTAACCGGGGAGCTGTTTTTT. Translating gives CASSSWTGLTGELFF. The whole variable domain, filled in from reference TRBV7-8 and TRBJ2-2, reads GAGVSQSPRYKVAKRGQDVALRCDPISGHVSLFWYQQALGQGPEFLTYFQNEAQLDKSGLPSDRFFAERPEGSVSTLKIQRTQQEDSAVYLCASSSWTGLTGELFFGEGSRLTVL.

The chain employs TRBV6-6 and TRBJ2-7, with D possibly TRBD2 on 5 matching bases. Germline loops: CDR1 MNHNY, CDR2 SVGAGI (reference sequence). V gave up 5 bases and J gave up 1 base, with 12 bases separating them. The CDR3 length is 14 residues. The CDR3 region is CASSRTGESYEQYF. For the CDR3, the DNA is TGTGCCAGCAGTCGGACTGGGGAGTCCTACGAGCAGTACTTC.